A single sample gave rise to the 25 T cell receptor beta chains below, sequenced in a study of Graves' ophthalmopathy and Graves' hyperthyroidism. The study amplified TCR beta CDR3 regions using RNA transcripts. First-round RT-PCR employed HTBI primers, with a second-round multiplex PCR after it. TCRdb reprocessed the multiplex PCR reads with MiXCR, giving one entry per CDR3 protein. The table includes over a million distinct CDR3 sequences, less than 45% detected once. Sequences were obtained from peripheral blood or thyroid tissue (not recorded which). All receptors derive from an adult man with Graves' hyperthyroidism.

The chain combines TRBV29-1 with TRBJ1-5, with D unclear. The CDR3 sequence is 13 residues long. V was clipped by 7 bases and J by 0 bases, with 10 bases between them. The germline V gene encodes CDR1 SQVTM and CDR2 ANQGSEA. The CDR3 coding sequence is TGCAGCGCCGCAGCGGATAGCAATCAGCCCCAGCATTTT. This translates into CSAAADSNQPQHF.

The sample holds a few counts of this clonotype. The rearrangement joins TRBV6-5 to TRBJ1-4, with 7 bases lining up with TRBD1. This CDR3 region has 12 residues. V was pared by 4 bases and J by 10 bases, with 3 bases of the junction left unmatched. Germline V gene sequence: CDR1 MNHEY, CDR2 SVGAGI. CDR3 loop: CASSSRDRKLFF. In nucleotides, the CDR3 is TGTGCCAGCAGTTCCCGGGACAGAAAACTGTTTTTT.

In regard to this clonotype: This clone may be a read error of a much larger clone one base away. This chain joins TRBV12-3 or TRBV12-4 and TRBJ2-5; 8 bases match TRBD1. J gave up 2 bases and V 7 bases, and 9 bases lay outside the gene matches. This CDR3 is 15 amino acids long. CDR3 DNA sequence: TGTGCCAGCAAGGGGGACAGGTGGACACAAGAGACCCAGTACTTC. This sequence encodes CASKGDRWTQETQYF.

This clonotype was picked up a small number of times. The chain is built from TRBV2 and TRBJ2-7, with 10 bases matching TRBD1. V trimming: 10 bases; J trimming: 7 bases; junction bases outside the gene matches: 10. The CDR3 is 13 residues long. Germline lookup yields CDR1 SNHLY and CDR2 FYNNEI. CDR3 coding DNA: TGTGCCACGGCGGGACAGGGGAACGTAGAGCAGTACTTC. Translating gives CATAGQGNVEQYF.

This sequence joins TRBV19 and TRBJ2-5, with D possibly matching TRBD1 (5 bases). The CDR3 totals 14 residues. CDR1 is LNHDA, CDR2 SQIVND, per germline (reference sequence). Trimming removed 3 bases at V and 2 bases at J, with 10 bases between. The CDR3 loop is CASSIGRGQETQYF. The DNA for the CDR3 is TGTGCCAGTAGTATTGGAAGGGGACAAGAGACCCAGTACTTC.

V is TRBV20-1 and J is TRBJ1-1; D unresolved. Trimming pared 3 bases from V and 7 bases from J, leaving 12 bases between. This CDR3 comprises 12 residues. Germline V CDR1 and CDR2: DFQATT, SNEGSKA (reference sequence). CDR3 sequence: CSASEREGEAFF. In nucleotides, the CDR3 is TGCAGTGCTAGTGAGAGAGAAGGTGAAGCTTTCTTT.

This clonotype was counted ten times or more. V gene TRBV15 combines with J gene TRBJ2-5, with D possibly being TRBD2 (5 bases). CDR1 LNHNV and CDR2 YYDKDF come from the germline V gene (reference sequence). Trimming removed 1 base at V and 4 bases at J, with 7 bases between. The CDR3 loop spans 13 amino acids. This chain's CDR3 is CATSRAGIETQYF. The DNA for the CDR3 is TGTGCCACCAGCAGAGCGGGGATAGAGACCCAGTACTTC.

This clonotype was picked up many times. This rearrangement joins TRBV2 to TRBJ1-5; maybe TRBD1 (5 bases). With 3 bases removed from V and 3 bases from J, the gap between germline ends came to 15 bases. CDR1 is SNHLY, CDR2 FYNNEI, per germline. This CDR3 is 16 amino acids long. CDR3 sequence reads: CASSDYTGATNQPQHF. The CDR3 DNA sequence: TGTGCCAGCAGTGATTACACAGGCGCTACCAATCAGCCCCAGCATTTT.

J is TRBJ2-5 and V is TRBV10-3; 8 positions match TRBD1. CDR1 and CDR2 from the germline V gene are ENHRY and SYGVKD. This CDR3 has 16 amino acids. Trimming took 4 bases from V and 2 from J; bases not matched to a gene: 9. The CDR3 nucleotides are TGTGCCATCAGTGCCCCCCGGGACAGGACTCAAGAGACCCAGTACTTC. The encoded protein is CAISAPRDRTQETQYF.

This chain links TRBV6-6 with TRBJ1-3, with 7 bases that match TRBD1. CDR1 MNHNY and CDR2 SVGAGI come from the germline V gene (reference sequence). The CDR3 has 14 residues. J was trimmed by 7 bases and V by 7 bases; bases with no gene match: 10. In DNA, the CDR3 is TGTGCCAGCATATCTAGACAGGGTGGGAACACCATATATTTT. This codes for CASISRQGGNTIYF.

The chain recombines TRBV2 with TRBJ1-6, with 7 bases fitting TRBD1. The V segment lost 5 bases and the J segment 9 bases; nucleotides outside the gene matches: 10. The CDR3 has 15 amino acids. CDR1 SNHLY and CDR2 FYNNEI come from the germline V gene. This CDR3 is CASSQKTGRFSPLHF. The DNA of the CDR3 is TGTGCCAGCAGTCAAAAGACAGGGCGGTTTTCACCCCTCCACTTT.

In this sample, this clonotype turned up many times. The rearrangement links TRBV7-2 to TRBJ2-6; D remains unclear. V lost 5 bases to trimming and J lost 0 bases, with 5 bases between them. This CDR3 spans 14 amino acids. Germline assignment: CDR1 SGHTA and CDR2 FQGNSA. CDR3 DNA sequence: TGTGCCAGCAGCCCAGACTCTGGGGCCAACGTCCTGACTTTC. Protein product: CASSPDSGANVLTF. The full variable domain, rest sourced from reference TRBV7-2 and TRBJ2-6, is GAGVSQSPSNKVTEKGKDVELRCDPISGHTALYWYRQSLGQGLEFLIYFQGNSAPDKSGLPSDRFSAERTGGSVSTLTIQRTQQEDSAVYLCASSPDSGANVLTFGAGSRLTVL.

This clonotype was observed many times. The chain combines TRBV5-1 with TRBJ2-7; D might be TRBD1 or TRBD2, each matching 5 bases. The CDR3 runs to 14 residues. Deletions cut 4 bases from V and 2 bases from J, with 13 bases between. Germline V gives CDR1 SGHRS, CDR2 YFSETQ. The CDR3 region has the DNA TGCGCCAGCAGCGGACCCGGGACGCCCTACGAGCAGTACTTC. Its protein product is CASSGPGTPYEQYF. The whole variable domain, remainder taken from reference TRBV5-1 and TRBJ2-7, is KAGVTQTPRYLIKTRGQQVTLSCSPISGHRSVSWYQQTPGQGLQFLFEYFSETQRNKGNFPGRFSGRQFSNSRSEMNVSTLELGDSALYLCASSGPGTPYEQYFGPGTRLTVT.

This clonotype was picked up one time. This could be a read error, since a much larger clone is one nucleotide away. The chain is built from TRBV7-9 and TRBJ1-3, with D perhaps matching TRBD1 (6 bases). V was cut by 5 bases and J by 0 bases, with 11 bases left in between. This CDR3 is built from 15 residues. The V gene's germline CDR1 is SEHNR and CDR2 FQNEAQ (reference sequence). CDR3 region: CASSPDRNSGNTIYF. CDR3 in DNA: TGTGCCAGCAGCCCCGACAGGAACTCTGGAAACACCATATATTTT.

This clonotype was recorded only once. The chain links TRBV12-3 or TRBV12-4 to TRBJ1-2; D unclear. Trimming removed 7 bases at V and 6 bases at J, with 18 bases between. The CDR3 spans 14 residues. DNA of the CDR3: TGTGCCAGCAATTTCGACTCGGGCGGTGATGGCTACACCTTC. Its translation is CASNFDSGGDGYTF.

This clonotype occurred many times. The gene calls are TRBV7-9 and TRBJ1-6; D gene unclear. From germline, CDR1 is SEHNR and CDR2 FQNEAQ (reference sequence). CDR3 length equals 13 residues. Trimming removed 8 bases at V and 6 bases at J, with 11 bases between. For the CDR3, the DNA is TGTGCCAGCTCCTCCCCGGGTAATTCACCCCTCCACTTT. This codes for CASSSPGNSPLHF.

This clonotype was picked up a small number of times. V and J are TRBV11-2 and TRBJ2-7, with 8 bases fitting TRBD2. CDR3 length: 16 residues. CDR1 is SGHAT and CDR2 is FQNNGV in the germline V gene. Trimming cost V 4 bases and J 0 bases; bases outside gene matches: 8. The CDR3 DNA sequence: TGTGCCAGCAGCTCTAAAAGCGGGAGATACTCCTACGAGCAGTACTTC. Translation: CASSSKSGRYSYEQYF.

This clonotype was found many times. The rearrangement links TRBV20-1 to TRBJ2-5; D is unresolved. Germline V gives CDR1 DFQATT, CDR2 SNEGSKA (reference sequence). Trimming took 0 bases from V and 8 from J, leaving 16 bases between them. The CDR3 is 14 amino acids. The DNA of the CDR3 is TGCAGTGCTAGAGACGGACGGAAGACCGAAACCCAGTACTTC. It encodes CSARDGRKTETQYF.

Concerning this clonotype: The germline gene is not matched at one end of the junction; a read error may be the cause. The rearrangement uses TRBV7-3 and TRBJ2-7; D is possibly TRBD1 (5 bases). The CDR3 is 15 residues long. The germline gives CDR1 SGHTA, CDR2 FQGTGA. The CDR3: CASSPLSRERYEQYF. The CDR3 DNA reads as TGTGCTAGCAGCCCATTGTCCAGGGAACGCTACGAGCAGTACTTC.

The table lists this clonotype with a few counts. The chain has TRBV9 and TRBJ1-2; the D gene is possibly TRBD1 (5 bases). CDR1 and CDR2 (germline): SGDLS, YYNGEE. The CDR3 is made up of 15 amino acids. V lost 1 base and J 3 bases, leaving 13 bases between the germline ends. CDR3 amino acids: CASSVTGTSYYGYTF. The CDR3 nucleotides are TGTGCCAGCAGCGTAACCGGGACGAGTTACTATGGCTACACCTTC.

There are a few counts of this clonotype. The chain links TRBV3-1 to TRBJ2-2; no reliable D call. Between the trimmed V and J ends, which lost 7 bases and 8 bases, there was a span of 8 bases. The germline gives CDR1 LGHDT, CDR2 YNNKEL (reference sequence). This CDR3 has 11 amino acids. The CDR3: CASTSRGELFF. CDR3 sequence (DNA): TGTGCCAGCACTTCACGAGGGGAGCTGTTTTTT.

This clonotype was recorded at least ten times. V gene TRBV7-6 combines with J gene TRBJ2-7; D ambiguous. The V end lost 1 base, the J end lost 3 bases, and 10 bases lay between the germline ends. CDR3 length: 14 amino acids. CDR1 and CDR2 (germline): SGHVS, FNYEAQ. As DNA, the CDR3 is TGTGCCAGCAGCTTAGGGTGGCTAAGCTACGAGCAGTACTTC. It is translated as CASSLGWLSYEQYF.

The rearrangement joins TRBV5-5 to TRBJ1-1; no firm D call. This CDR3 spans 13 amino acids. CDR1 SGHKS and CDR2 YYEKEE come from the germline V gene (reference sequence). The V end was cut by 0 bases, the J end by 5 bases, with 8 bases between. The CDR3 coding sequence is TGTGCCAGCAGCTTGGGGCTGAGGACTGAAGCTTTCTTT. Amino acids: CASSLGLRTEAFF.

This rearrangement joins TRBV29-1 to TRBJ1-1; no clear D. CDR3 size: 14 residues. Trimming stripped 3 bases from V and 4 bases from J, with 15 bases between. Per germline, CDR1 SQVTM and CDR2 ANQGSEA. CDR3 in DNA: TGCAGCGTTGAGGTTCTAAATAAGGGCACTGAAGCTTTCTTT. Amino acid sequence: CSVEVLNKGTEAFF.

This clonotype was counted many times. This chain uses TRBV5-1 with TRBJ1-5, with 8 bases identical to TRBD1. Trimming took 5 bases from V and 2 from J; bases not matched to a gene: 6. The length of the CDR3 is 15 residues. The germline gives CDR1 SGHRS, CDR2 YFSETQ. The CDR3 DNA sequence: TGCGCCAGCAGTCTTTCGACAGGGGGCAATCAGCCCCAGCATTTT. Protein product: CASSLSTGGNQPQHF.